The sample holds a few counts of the clone carrying this T cell receptor (beta chain). Its target is unknown. The CDR3 runs 14 residues. Germline V gives CDR1 MNHNS, CDR2 SASEGT. V was clipped by 8 bases and J by 7 bases, with 15 bases between them. The authors built TCR beta libraries using iRepertoire HTBI primers and Arm-PCR of CDR3 regions. MiXCR, applied by TCRdb to the multiplex PCR reads, yields one record per CDR3 protein. The repertoire includes 600,000 to 800,000 distinct CDR3 sequences, around 32% of them detected once, and roughly 40% sits in the top ten. Time point defined: persistent/refractory GD, antithyroid drugs over 5 years with positive TRAb. RNA extracted from PBMCs served as the sequencing template. American Thyroid Association guidelines were used to diagnose Graves' disease. The data were obtained in a study of regulatory T cells in long-lasting Graves disease. Study-wide results and caveats: Study of thyroid tissue was not done, with only peripheral blood studied.

V is TRBV6-1 and J is TRBJ1-6; perhaps TRBD1 as D (5 bases). Sequenced material: peripheral blood mononuclear cells (PBMCs), taken when the disease was refractory, from a patient treated with antithyroid drugs. This clonotype originated in a female donor with Graves disease. CDR3 amino acids: CASGRGPLNSPLHF. CDR3 nucleotide sequence: TGTGCCAGCGGACGGGGACCGCTGAATTCACCCCTCCACTTT.